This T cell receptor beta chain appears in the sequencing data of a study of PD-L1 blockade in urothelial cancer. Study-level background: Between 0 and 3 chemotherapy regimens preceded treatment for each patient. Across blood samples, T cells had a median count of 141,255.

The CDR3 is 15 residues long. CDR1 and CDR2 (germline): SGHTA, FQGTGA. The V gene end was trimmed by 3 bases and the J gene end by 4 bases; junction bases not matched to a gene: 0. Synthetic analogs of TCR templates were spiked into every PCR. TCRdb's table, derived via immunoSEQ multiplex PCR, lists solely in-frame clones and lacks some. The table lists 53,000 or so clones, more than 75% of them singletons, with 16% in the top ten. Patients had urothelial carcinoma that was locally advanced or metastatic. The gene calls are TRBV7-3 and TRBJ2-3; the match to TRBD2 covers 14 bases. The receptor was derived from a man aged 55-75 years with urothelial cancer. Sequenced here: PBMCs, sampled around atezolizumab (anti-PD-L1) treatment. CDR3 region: CASSLGLAGADTQYF. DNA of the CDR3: TGTGCCAGCAGCTTGGGACTAGCGGGGGCAGATACGCAGTATTTT.